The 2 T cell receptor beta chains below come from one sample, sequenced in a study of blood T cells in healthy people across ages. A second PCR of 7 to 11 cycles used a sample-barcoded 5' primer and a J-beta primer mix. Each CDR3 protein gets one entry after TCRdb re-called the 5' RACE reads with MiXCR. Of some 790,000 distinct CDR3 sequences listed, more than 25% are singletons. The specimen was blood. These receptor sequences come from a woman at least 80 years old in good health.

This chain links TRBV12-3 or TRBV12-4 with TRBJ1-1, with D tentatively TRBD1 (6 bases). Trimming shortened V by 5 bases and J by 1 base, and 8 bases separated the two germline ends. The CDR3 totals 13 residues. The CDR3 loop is CASSTRGNTEAFF. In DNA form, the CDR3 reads TGTGCCAGCAGTACCAGGGGGAACACTGAAGCTTTCTTT.

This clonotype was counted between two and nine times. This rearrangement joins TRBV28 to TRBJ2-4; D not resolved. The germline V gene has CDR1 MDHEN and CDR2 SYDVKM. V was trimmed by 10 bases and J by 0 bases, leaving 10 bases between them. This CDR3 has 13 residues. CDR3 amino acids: CAIQQLAKNIQYF. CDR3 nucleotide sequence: TGTGCCATCCAACAGTTAGCCAAAAACATTCAGTACTTC.